The text below deals with one T cell receptor (beta chain). Its antigen is undetermined. Focal radiation plus CTLA-4 blockade with ipilimumab was given to patients with chemo-refractory metastatic non-small-cell lung cancer. This entry comes from a study of radiotherapy plus CTLA-4 blockade in lung cancer. V lost 6 bases and J lost 7, with 11 bases in between. Germline CDR1 SNHLY, CDR2 FYNNEI. The CDR3 covers 12 residues. General study findings and limits: Expansion in blood of tumor-derived TCR clones was seen after radiotherapy plus ipilimumab.

The table came from immunoSEQ multiplex PCR; TCRdb's copy has only in-frame clones and leaves some out. The table lists over 100,000 clones, around 90% of them singletons. This receptor was identified in a human donor with non-small cell lung cancer that progressed on radiotherapy plus ipilimumab. Sequenced here: peripheral blood, sampled from a patient treated with radiotherapy plus ipilimumab. This rearrangement joins TRBV2 to TRBJ2-3, with a weak D call TRBD1 (6 bases). In DNA form, the CDR3 reads TGTGCCAGCAGGAAACAGGGTTATACGCAGTATTTT. It encodes CASRKQGYTQYF. The whole variable domain, filled in from reference TRBV2 and TRBJ2-3, reads EPEVTQTPSHQVTQMGQEVILRCVPISNHLYFYWYRQILGQKVEFLVSFYNNEISEKSEIFDDQFSVERPDGSNFTLKIRSTKLEDSAMYFCASRKQGYTQYFGPGTRLTVL.